The source of this TCR beta chain is a study of CD8+ T cells in alopecia areata. In the study overall: Twice a day, 5 to 10 mg of oral tofacitinib was administered to treated patients. Broader study findings: The study found TCR sharing across patients less clear than in mice, possibly for HLA reasons. In scalp and blood, many expanded lesional clones persisted during tofacitinib.

About this clone itself: Its specificity is not known.

CDR1 and CDR2 from the germline V gene are SGHAT and FQNNGV. This CDR3 region has 11 residues. V was trimmed by 6 bases and J by 8 bases, leaving 8 bases between them. The treatment here: oral pan-JAK inhibitor, 5-10 mg twice daily. Collected material from alopecia areata patients comprised lesional scalp punch biopsies and peripheral blood. Sequencing relied on a cDNA template that was reverse transcribed from extracted RNA. This table comes from immunoSEQ multiplex PCR, and its TCRdb copy is limited to in-frame clones, with some not included. The table has some 190,000 clones, around 60% seen once; the top ten hold over 0.55%.

Sequencing was performed on CD4+ T cells sorted from blood, taken at week 4, from a patient treated with tofacitinib. This sequence was found in a human donor with alopecia areata. The J gene is TRBJ2-1, the V gene TRBV11-2; D not certain. CDR3 protein: CASRIRDEQFF. The CDR3 region has the DNA TGTGCCAGCAGAATTAGGGATGAGCAGTTCTTC.